This T cell receptor (beta chain) is drawn from a study of Graves' ophthalmopathy and Graves' hyperthyroidism. Patients were left out if they had other autoimmune diseases, uncontrolled infections, pregnancy or lactation. RNA transcripts served as template for amplifying TCR beta CDR3 sequences. Following a first-round RT-PCR that used HTBI primers, a second-round multiplex PCR was carried out. MiXCR, applied by TCRdb to the multiplex PCR reads, yields one record per CDR3 protein. The sample records about 400,000 distinct CDR3 sequences, approximately 20% being singletons. Study-wide findings and caveats: Separation of ophthalmopathy from stable hyperthyroidism was achieved by a 13-signature model, at about 90% sensitivity and 81.08% specificity.

This clonotype showed up many times. Its cognate antigen is unknown. This TCR derives from a woman aged 18-30 years with Graves' ophthalmopathy. The sample was peripheral blood.

In DNA form, the CDR3 reads TGTGCCAGCAGCCTTGGGACAGGGGGAAACTATGGCTACACCTTC. As protein: CASSLGTGGNYGYTF. The chain couples TRBV4-2 to TRBJ1-2; TRBD1 aligns across 11 bases. The CDR3 totals 15 residues. The V gene end was trimmed by 4 bases and the J gene end by 2 bases; junction bases not matched to a gene: 3. Looked up from germline, CDR1 is LGHNA and CDR2 is YNFKEQ.